A selection of T cell receptor beta chains follows, all from one sample in a study of PD-1 blockade in mismatch repair-deficient tumors. The assay was immunoSEQ multiplex PCR, and TCRdb's table has in-frame clones only and misses some. The sample records about 120,000 clones, around three quarters being singletons. The sequencing here drew on peripheral blood, taken approximately 64 weeks after starting pembrolizumab. All receptors derive from an adult with mismatch repair-deficient cancer. CDR3s include the opening cysteine and the closing phenylalanine or tryptophan. Size values are once, few and many counts, or a class for expanded clones, and some rows have none.

V gene,clone size,J gene,CDR3 protein
TRBV29-1,-,TRBJ1-5,CSVGNEGGQPQHF
TRBV9,-,TRBJ1-2,CASSLLGNYGYTF
TRBV2,-,TRBJ2-3,CASVLLAGADTQYF
TRBV25-1,-,TRBJ1-3,CARQGGRNTIYF
TRBV11-3,-,TRBJ2-3,CASSLEGPGYGGTDTQYF
TRBV20-1,-,TRBJ1-1,CSARWNTEAFF
TRBV5-4,-,TRBJ2-1,CASSLGGKSYNEQFF
TRBV19,-,TRBJ1-4,CASSMATNEKLFF
TRBV11-3,-,TRBJ1-1,CASSLRYTEAFF
TRBV6-5,-,TRBJ2-1,CASSYSNSEQFF
TRBV10-3,-,TRBJ1-1,CAISERGMNTEAFF
TRBV2,-,TRBJ1-1,CASKIGAGDTEAFF
TRBV5-1,-,TRBJ1-2,CASKGLANYGYTF
TRBV5-1,few,TRBJ2-3,CASSWWEPDTQYF
TRBV2,-,TRBJ2-3,CASSQTSGNTDTQYF
TRBV7-9,-,TRBJ2-1,CASSRGLAGVYNEQFF
TRBV2,-,TRBJ1-1,CASLWTANTEAFF
TRBV5-1,-,TRBJ2-1,CASSFGSSSYNEQFF
TRBV7-2,-,TRBJ2-1,CASSPGLAAYNEQFF
TRBV29-1,-,TRBJ1-1,CSVGASGFEAFF
TRBV10-3,few,TRBJ2-7,CAISEPTSGVNYEQYF
TRBV19,few,TRBJ2-1,CASSRDRENEQFF
TRBV18,-,TRBJ1-1,CASSGTRGGVNTEAFF
TRBV19,-,TRBJ1-4,CASSSGRGADEKLFF
TRBV9,once,TRBJ2-3,CASSVEGTGATDTQYF
TRBV9,-,TRBJ1-3,CASSIGQGRLDTIYF
TRBV7-9,few,TRBJ1-2,CASSLGENGYTF
TRBV7-9,-,TRBJ1-3,CASSFIGSVRVSGNTIYF
TRBV6-6,-,TRBJ2-7,CASLPGQYSYEQYF
TRBV27,-,TRBJ1-5,CASSLGLDQPQHF
TRBV9,-,TRBJ2-3,CASRAGANTDTQYF
TRBV10-2,-,TRBJ1-4,CASTPVATNEKLFF
TRBV10-3,-,TRBJ2-1,CAIRREEAYNEQFF
TRBV11-3,-,TRBJ2-5,CASSLVGFQRETQYF
TRBV23-1,-,TRBJ1-1,CASSQRDMNTEAFF
TRBV7-9,-,TRBJ1-2,CASSLGDYYGYTF
TRBV4-1,once,TRBJ2-2,CASSHPGRSGTGELFF
TRBV6-1,once,TRBJ2-1,CASYPDRENEQFF
TRBV6-6,few,TRBJ1-2,CASSYSMGDGYTF
TRBV15,-,TRBJ2-1,CATSRDPRGTGVEQFF